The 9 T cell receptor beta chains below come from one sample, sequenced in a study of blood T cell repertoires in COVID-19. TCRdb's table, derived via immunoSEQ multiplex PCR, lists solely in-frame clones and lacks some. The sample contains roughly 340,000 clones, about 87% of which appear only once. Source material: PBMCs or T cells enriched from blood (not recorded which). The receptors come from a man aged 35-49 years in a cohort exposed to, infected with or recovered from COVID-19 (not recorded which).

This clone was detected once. The CDR3 sequence: CATSAPGLAGYNEQFF. As DNA, the CDR3 is TGTGCCACCAGTGCTCCCGGACTAGCGGGCTACAATGAGCAGTTCTTC. This chain uses TRBV24-1 with TRBJ2-1; 11 bases fit TRBD2. Per the germline V gene, CDR1 is KGHDR and CDR2 is SFDVKD. V dropped 5 bases and J dropped 3; count of bases not matched to a gene: 5. This CDR3 comprises 16 residues.

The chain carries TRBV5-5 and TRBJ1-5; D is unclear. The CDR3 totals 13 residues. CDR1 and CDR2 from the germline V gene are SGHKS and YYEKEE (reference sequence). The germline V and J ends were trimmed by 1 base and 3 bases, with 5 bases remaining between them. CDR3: CASSLYNNQPQHF. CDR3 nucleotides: TGTGCCAGCAGCTTGTATAACAATCAGCCCCAGCATTTT.

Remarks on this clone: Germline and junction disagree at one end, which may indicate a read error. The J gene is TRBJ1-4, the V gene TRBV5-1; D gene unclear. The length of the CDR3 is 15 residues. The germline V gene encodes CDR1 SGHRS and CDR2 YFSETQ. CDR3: CASSLVPTTNEKLFF. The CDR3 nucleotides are TGCGCCAGCAGCTTGGTTCCCACAACGAATGAAAAACTGTTTTTT. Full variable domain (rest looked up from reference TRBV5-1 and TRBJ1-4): KAGVTQTPRYLIKTRGQQVTLSCSPISGHRSVSWYQQTPGQGLQFLFEYFSETQRNKGNFPGRFSGRQFSNSRSEMNVSTLELGDSALYLCASSLVPTTNEKLFFGSGTQLSVL.

CDR3 sequence: CASSESGTWFTDTQYF. The CDR3 region has the DNA TGTGCCAGCAGCGAAAGCGGGACATGGTTCACAGATACGCAGTATTTT. V is TRBV9 and J is TRBJ2-3, with D perhaps matching TRBD2 (7 bases). The CDR3 is 16 amino acids. Germline V gene sequence: CDR1 SGDLS, CDR2 YYNGEE. Trimming shortened V by 3 bases and J by 2 bases, and 16 bases separated the two germline ends.

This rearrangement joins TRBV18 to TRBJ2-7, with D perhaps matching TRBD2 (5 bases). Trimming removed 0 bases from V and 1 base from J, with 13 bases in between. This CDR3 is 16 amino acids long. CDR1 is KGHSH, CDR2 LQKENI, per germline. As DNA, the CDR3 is TGTGCCAGCTCACCACCGAGTGGGAGTTCGTCCTACGAGCAGTACTTC. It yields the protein CASSPPSGSSSYEQYF.

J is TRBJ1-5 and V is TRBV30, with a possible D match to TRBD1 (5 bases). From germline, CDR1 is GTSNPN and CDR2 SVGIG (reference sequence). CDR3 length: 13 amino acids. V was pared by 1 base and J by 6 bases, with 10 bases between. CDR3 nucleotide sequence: TGTGCCTGGAGTGAGTCAGGGTCTCAGCCCCAGCATTTT. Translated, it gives CAWSESGSQPQHF.

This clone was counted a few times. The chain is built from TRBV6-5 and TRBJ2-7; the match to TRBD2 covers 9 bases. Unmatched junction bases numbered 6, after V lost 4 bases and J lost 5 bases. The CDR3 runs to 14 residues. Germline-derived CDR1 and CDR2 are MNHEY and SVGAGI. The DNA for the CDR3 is TGTGCCAGCAGTTCCCGGACTAGCGTAAACGAGCAGTACTTC. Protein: CASSSRTSVNEQYF.

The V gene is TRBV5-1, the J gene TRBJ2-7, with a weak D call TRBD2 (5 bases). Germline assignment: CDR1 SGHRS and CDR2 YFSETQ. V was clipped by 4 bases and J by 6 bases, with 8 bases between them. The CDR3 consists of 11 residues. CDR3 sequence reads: CASSAGLEQYF. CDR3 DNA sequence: TGCGCCAGCAGCGCGGGCCTCGAGCAGTACTTC.

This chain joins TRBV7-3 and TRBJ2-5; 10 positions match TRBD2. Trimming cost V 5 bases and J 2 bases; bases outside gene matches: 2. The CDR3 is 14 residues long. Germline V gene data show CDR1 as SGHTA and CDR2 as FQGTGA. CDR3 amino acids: CASSLLAGQETQYF. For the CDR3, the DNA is TGTGCCAGCAGCCTACTAGCGGGGCAAGAGACCCAGTACTTC.